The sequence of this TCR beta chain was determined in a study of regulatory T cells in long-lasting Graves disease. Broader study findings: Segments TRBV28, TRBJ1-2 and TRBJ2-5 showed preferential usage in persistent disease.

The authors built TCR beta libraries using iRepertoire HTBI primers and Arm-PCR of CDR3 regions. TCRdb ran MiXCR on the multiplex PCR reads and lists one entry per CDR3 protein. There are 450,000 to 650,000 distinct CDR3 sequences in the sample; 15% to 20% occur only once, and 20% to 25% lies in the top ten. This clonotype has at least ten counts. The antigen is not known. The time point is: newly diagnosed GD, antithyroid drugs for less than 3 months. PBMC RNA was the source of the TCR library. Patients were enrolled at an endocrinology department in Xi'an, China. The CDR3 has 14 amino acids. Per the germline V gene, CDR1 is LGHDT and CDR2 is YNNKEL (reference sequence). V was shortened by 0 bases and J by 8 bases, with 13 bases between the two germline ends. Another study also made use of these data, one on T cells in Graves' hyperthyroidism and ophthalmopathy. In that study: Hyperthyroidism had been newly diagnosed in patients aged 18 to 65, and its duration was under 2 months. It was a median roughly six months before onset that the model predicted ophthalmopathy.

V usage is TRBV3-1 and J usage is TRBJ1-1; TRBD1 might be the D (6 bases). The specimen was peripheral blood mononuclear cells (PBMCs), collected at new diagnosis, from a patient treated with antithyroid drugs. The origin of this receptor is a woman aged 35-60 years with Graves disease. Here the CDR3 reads CASSQDGIQGEAFF. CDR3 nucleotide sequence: TGTGCCAGCAGCCAAGATGGGATACAGGGAGAAGCTTTCTTT.